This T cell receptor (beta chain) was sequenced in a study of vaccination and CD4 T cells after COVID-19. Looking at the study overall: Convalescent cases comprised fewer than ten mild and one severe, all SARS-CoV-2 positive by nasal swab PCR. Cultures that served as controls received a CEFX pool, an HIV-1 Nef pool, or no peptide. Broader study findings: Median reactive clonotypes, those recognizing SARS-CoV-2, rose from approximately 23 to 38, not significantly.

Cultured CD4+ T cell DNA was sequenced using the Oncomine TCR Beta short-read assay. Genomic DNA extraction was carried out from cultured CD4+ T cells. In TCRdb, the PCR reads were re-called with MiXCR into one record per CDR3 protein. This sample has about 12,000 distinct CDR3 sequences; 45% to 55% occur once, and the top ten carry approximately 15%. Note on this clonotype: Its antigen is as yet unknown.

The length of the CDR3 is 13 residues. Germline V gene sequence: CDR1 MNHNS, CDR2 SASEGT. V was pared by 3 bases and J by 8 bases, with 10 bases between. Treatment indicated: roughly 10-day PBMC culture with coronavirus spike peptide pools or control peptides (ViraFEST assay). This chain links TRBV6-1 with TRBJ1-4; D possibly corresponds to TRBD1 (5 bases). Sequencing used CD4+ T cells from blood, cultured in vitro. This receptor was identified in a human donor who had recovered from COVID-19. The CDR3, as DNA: TGTGCCAGCAGTGATACGGGGGGGGAAAAACTGTTTTTT. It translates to CASSDTGGEKLFF.